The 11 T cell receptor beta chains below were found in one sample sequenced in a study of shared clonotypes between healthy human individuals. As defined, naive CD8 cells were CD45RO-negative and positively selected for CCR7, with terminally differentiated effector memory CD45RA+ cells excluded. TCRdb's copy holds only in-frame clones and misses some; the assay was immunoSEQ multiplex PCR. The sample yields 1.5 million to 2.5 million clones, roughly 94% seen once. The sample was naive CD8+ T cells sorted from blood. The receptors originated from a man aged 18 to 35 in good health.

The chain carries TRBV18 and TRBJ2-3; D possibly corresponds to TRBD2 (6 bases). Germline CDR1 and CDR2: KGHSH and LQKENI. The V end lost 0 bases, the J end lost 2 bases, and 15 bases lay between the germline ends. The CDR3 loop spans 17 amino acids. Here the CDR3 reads CASSPPPGVMATDTQYF. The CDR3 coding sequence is TGTGCCAGCTCACCACCCCCGGGAGTGATGGCCACAGATACGCAGTATTTT. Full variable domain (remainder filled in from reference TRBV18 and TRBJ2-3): NAGVMQNPRHLVRRRGQEARLRCSPMKGHSHVYWYRQLPEEGLKFMVYLQKENIIDESGMPKERFSAEFPKEGPSILRIQQVVRGDSAAYFCASSPPPGVMATDTQYFGPGTRLTVL.

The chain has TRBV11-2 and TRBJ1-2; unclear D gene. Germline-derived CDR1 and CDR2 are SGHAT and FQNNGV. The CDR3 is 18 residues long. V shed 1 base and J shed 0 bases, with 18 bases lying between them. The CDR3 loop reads CASSLGRVSPPANYGYTF. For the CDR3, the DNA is TGTGCCAGCAGCTTAGGCCGTGTGTCACCTCCCGCTAACTATGGCTACACCTTC.

DNA of the CDR3: TGTGCCAGCAGTGAATTAGCGGGAGGCCCCTTAAACACCGGGGAGCTGTTTTTT. Translation gives CASSELAGGPLNTGELFF. The chain employs TRBV6-1 and TRBJ2-2, with 10 positions matching TRBD2. The V gene end was trimmed by 2 bases and the J gene end by 2 bases; junction bases not matched to a gene: 8. This CDR3 is 18 amino acids long. Germline values: CDR1 MNHNS, CDR2 SASEGT.

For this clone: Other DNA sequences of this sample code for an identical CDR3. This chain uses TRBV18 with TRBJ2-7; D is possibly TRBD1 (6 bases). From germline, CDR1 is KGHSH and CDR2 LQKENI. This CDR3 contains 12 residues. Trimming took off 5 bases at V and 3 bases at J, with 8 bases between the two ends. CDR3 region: CASSEGVYEQYF. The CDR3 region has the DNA TGTGCCAGCTCAGAGGGGGTCTACGAGCAGTACTTC.

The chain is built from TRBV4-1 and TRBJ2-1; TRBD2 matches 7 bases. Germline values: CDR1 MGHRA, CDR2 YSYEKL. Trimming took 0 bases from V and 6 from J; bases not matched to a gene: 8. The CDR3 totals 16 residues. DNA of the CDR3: TGCGCCAGCAGCCAAGATGGGCTAGCGGACCTCAATGAGCAGTTCTTC. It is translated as CASSQDGLADLNEQFF.

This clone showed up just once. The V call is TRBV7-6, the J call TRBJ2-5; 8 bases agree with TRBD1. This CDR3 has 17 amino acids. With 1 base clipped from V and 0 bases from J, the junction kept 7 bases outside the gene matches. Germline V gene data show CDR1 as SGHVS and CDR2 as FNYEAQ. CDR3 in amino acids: CASSLGTGIEYQETQYF. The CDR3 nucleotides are TGTGCCAGCAGCTTAGGGACAGGGATAGAGTACCAAGAGACCCAGTACTTC.

CDR3 region: CASSLRTNYNEQFF. DNA for the CDR3: TGCGCCAGCAGCTTACGGACCAACTACAATGAGCAGTTCTTC. V is TRBV5-1 and J is TRBJ2-1; D gene uncertain. Trimming removed 2 bases from V and 3 bases from J, with 9 bases in between. This CDR3 contains 14 residues. Germline CDR1 reads SGHRS; CDR2 reads YFSETQ.

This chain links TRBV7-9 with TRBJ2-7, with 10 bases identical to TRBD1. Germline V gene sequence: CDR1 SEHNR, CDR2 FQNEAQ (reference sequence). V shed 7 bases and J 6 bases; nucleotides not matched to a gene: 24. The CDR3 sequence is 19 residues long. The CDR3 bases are TGTGCCAGCATAGGGTCCGGGACAGGGGAGCTCAAGGGCTACGGCGAGCAGTACTTC. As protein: CASIGSGTGELKGYGEQYF.

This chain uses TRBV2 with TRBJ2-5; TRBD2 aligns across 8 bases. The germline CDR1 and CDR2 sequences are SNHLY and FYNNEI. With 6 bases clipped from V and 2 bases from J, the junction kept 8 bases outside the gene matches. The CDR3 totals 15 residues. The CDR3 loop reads CASRETSGTQETQYF. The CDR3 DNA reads TGTGCCAGCAGGGAAACTAGCGGTACTCAAGAGACCCAGTACTTC.

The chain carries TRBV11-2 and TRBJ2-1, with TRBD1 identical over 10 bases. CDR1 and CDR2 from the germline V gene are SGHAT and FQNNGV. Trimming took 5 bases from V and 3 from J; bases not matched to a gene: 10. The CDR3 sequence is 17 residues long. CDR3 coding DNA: TGTGCCAGCAGCCTTGGGGTGGGACAGGGGATCTACAATGAGCAGTTCTTC. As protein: CASSLGVGQGIYNEQFF.

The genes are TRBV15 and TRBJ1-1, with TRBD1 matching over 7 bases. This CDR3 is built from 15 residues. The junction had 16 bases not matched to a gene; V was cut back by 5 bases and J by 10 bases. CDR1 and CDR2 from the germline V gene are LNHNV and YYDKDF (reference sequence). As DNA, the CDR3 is TGTGCCACCAGCGGCCTCATAGGGGGCGGATATAGAGCTTTCTTT. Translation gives CATSGLIGGGYRAFF.